The 22 T cell receptor beta chains below come from one sample, sequenced in a study of blood T cell repertoires in COVID-19. The protocol was immunoSEQ multiplex PCR, while the TCRdb copy is restricted to in-frame clones and leaves out a portion. The sample contains about 150,000 clones, 75% to 85% of which appear only once. The sequenced material came from peripheral blood. These receptors all come from a woman aged 50 to 60 with acute or convalescent COVID-19.

This sequence joins TRBV9 and TRBJ1-6; 9 nucleotides align to TRBD1. CDR3 length: 16 amino acids. Trimming cost V 2 bases and J 7 bases; bases outside gene matches: 7. Germline V lookup: CDR1 SGDLS, CDR2 YYNGEE. The CDR3 DNA follows: TGTGCCAGCAGCGTGGATGGACAGGGGAAGAATTCACCCCTCCACTTT. This gives the protein CASSVDGQGKNSPLHF.

The chain couples TRBV11-3 to TRBJ2-5; 11 nucleotides match TRBD1. Trimming removed 5 bases from V and 1 base from J; junction bases left unmatched: 6. Germline V gives CDR1 SGHNT, CDR2 YENEEA. This CDR3 is 16 amino acids long. CDR3 loop: CASSPGGTGGQETQYF. The CDR3, as DNA: TGTGCCAGCAGCCCAGGGGGGACAGGGGGCCAAGAGACCCAGTACTTC. Variable domain in full (rest from reference TRBV11-3 and TRBJ2-5): EAGVVQSPRYKIIEKKQPVAFWCNPISGHNTLYWYLQNLGQGPELLIRYENEEAVDDSQLPKDRFSAERLKGVDSTLKIQPAELGDSAVYLCASSPGGTGGQETQYFGPGTRLLVL.

This chain uses TRBV19 with TRBJ1-5; TRBD1 is a possible D gene (6 bases). The CDR3 is 17 amino acids. V lost 7 bases to trimming and J lost 0 bases, with 19 bases between them. In germline, CDR1 is LNHDA, CDR2 SQIVND (reference sequence). This chain's CDR3 is CASTNGQGRDSNQPQHF. In DNA form, the CDR3 reads TGTGCCAGTACCAACGGGCAGGGGAGGGATAGCAATCAGCCCCAGCATTTT.

The rearrangement joins TRBV6-6 to TRBJ1-1; D not resolved. V lost 8 bases and J 3 bases, leaving 22 bases between the germline ends. The CDR3 has 16 residues. Per the germline V gene, CDR1 is MNHNY and CDR2 is SVGAGI (reference sequence). The CDR3 loop reads CASVGDPAGGDTEAFF. Here the CDR3 DNA reads TGTGCCAGCGTGGGAGACCCGGCCGGCGGGGACACTGAAGCTTTCTTT.

The chain is built from TRBV10-3 and TRBJ2-7, with TRBD1 matching over 7 bases. The CDR3 consists of 14 residues. Germline V gene lookup returns CDR1 ENHRY and CDR2 SYGVKD. Trimming cost V 0 bases and J 5 bases; bases outside gene matches: 4. This chain's CDR3 is CAISESTGSDEQYF. Here the CDR3 DNA reads TGTGCCATCAGTGAGTCGACAGGGTCAGACGAGCAGTACTTC.

This chain connects TRBV28 to TRBJ1-3; TRBD1 might be the D (5 bases). From germline, CDR1 is MDHEN and CDR2 SYDVKM. Trimming left V 6 bases short and J 0 bases short, with 15 bases between. The CDR3 is 16 amino acids. The CDR3 region has the DNA TGTGCCAGCAGCCCCCTCGGCGGGGGCTCTGGAAACACCATATATTTT. It codes for CASSPLGGGSGNTIYF. The variable domain in full, with the rest retrieved from reference TRBV28 and TRBJ1-3, is DVKVTQSSRYLVKRTGEKVFLECVQDMDHENMFWYRQDPGLGLRLIYFSYDVKMKEKGDIPEGYSVSREKKERFSLILESASTNQTSMYLCASSPLGGGSGNTIYFGEGSWLTVV.

The chain couples TRBV3-1 (or the pseudogene TRBV3-2) to TRBJ1-6, with D possibly being TRBD1 (5 bases). This CDR3 contains 15 residues. Between the trimmed V and J ends, which lost 1 base and 10 bases, there was a span of 14 bases. CDR1 is LGHDT, CDR2 YNNKEL, per germline (reference sequence). The CDR3 sequence: CASSQVSGGNSPLHF. The CDR3 region has the DNA TGTGCCAGCAGCCAAGTGTCGGGGGGTAACTCACCCCTCCACTTT.

The chain carries TRBV6-1 and TRBJ1-5; D remains ambiguous. There are 16 residues in the CDR3. Per germline, CDR1 MNHNS and CDR2 SASEGT. Trimming shortened V by 2 bases and J by 2 bases, and 13 bases separated the two germline ends. CDR3 in amino acids: CASSESRWEGNQPQHF. The CDR3 DNA follows: TGTGCCAGCAGTGAATCACGGTGGGAGGGCAATCAGCCCCAGCATTTT.

V gene TRBV28 combines with J gene TRBJ1-2; the D gene is possibly TRBD1 (5 bases). Between the trimmed V and J ends, which lost 3 bases and 5 bases, there was a span of 10 bases. This CDR3 has 13 residues. Germline V gives CDR1 MDHEN, CDR2 SYDVKM. CDR3 sequence reads: CASSFGAAYGYTF. The CDR3 DNA sequence: TGTGCCAGCAGTTTTGGGGCAGCATATGGCTACACCTTC.

This clone was picked up a small number of times. The J gene is TRBJ2-1, the V gene TRBV7-2, with D tentatively TRBD2 (6 bases). The ends were cut back, 5 bases at V and 1 base at J, with 12 bases in the middle. CDR1 is SGHTA and CDR2 is FQGNSA in the germline V gene. The CDR3 runs to 15 residues. The CDR3 reads CASSPMAGSYNEQFF. Written as DNA, the CDR3 is TGTGCCAGCAGCCCGATGGCGGGATCCTACAATGAGCAGTTCTTC.

This clone showed up just a few times. The chain couples TRBV15 to TRBJ1-2, with TRBD1 matching over 10 bases. Looked up from germline, CDR1 is LNHNV and CDR2 is YYDKDF (reference sequence). This CDR3 is 16 amino acids long. Trimming cost V 3 bases and J 0 bases; bases outside gene matches: 4. In nucleotides, the CDR3 is TGTGCCACCAGCAGTGCGACAGGGGGCTCTAACTATGGCTACACCTTC. It encodes CATSSATGGSNYGYTF.

The gene calls are TRBV5-5 and TRBJ1-1; D possibly corresponds to TRBD1 (5 bases). Germline CDR1 is SGHKS and CDR2 is YYEKEE (reference sequence). V gave up 4 bases and J gave up 1 base, with 8 bases separating them. This CDR3 spans 13 amino acids. The CDR3 reads CASSLDRNTEAFF. CDR3 nucleotides: TGTGCCAGCAGCCTCGACAGGAACACTGAAGCTTTCTTT.

The chain uses TRBV27 and TRBJ1-1; 8 nucleotides align to TRBD1. The junction had 1 base not matched to a gene; V was cut back by 0 bases and J by 1 base. This CDR3 is built from 15 residues. Germline V gene data show CDR1 as MNHEY and CDR2 as SMNVEV (reference sequence). CDR3 in amino acids: CASSLSGTGNTEAFF. CDR3 nucleotides: TGTGCCAGCAGTTTATCAGGGACAGGGAACACTGAAGCTTTCTTT.

The chain is built from TRBV2 and TRBJ2-7, with TRBD2 as a possible D gene (7 bases). Trimming removed 7 bases at V and 0 bases at J, with 16 bases between. The CDR3 totals 15 residues. Germline assignment: CDR1 SNHLY and CDR2 FYNNEI. The CDR3 sequence is CASNVEGGSSYEQYF. DNA of the CDR3: TGTGCCAGCAACGTAGAGGGGGGGAGCTCCTACGAGCAGTACTTC.

This chain's CDR3 is CASSLTGTEKLFF. DNA of the CDR3: TGTGCCAGCAGCTTAACCGGGACAGAAAAACTGTTTTTT. The chain combines TRBV7-2 with TRBJ1-4; TRBD1 is a possible D gene (6 bases). V was shortened by 2 bases and J by 8 bases, with 9 bases between the two germline ends. The CDR3 covers 13 residues. Per germline, CDR1 SGHTA and CDR2 FQGNSA.

This clone was seen only once. V gene TRBV5-1 combines with J gene TRBJ1-1; 9 bases are shared with TRBD1. Germline values: CDR1 SGHRS, CDR2 YFSETQ. With 4 bases clipped from V and 8 bases from J, the junction kept 12 bases outside the gene matches. There are 15 residues in the CDR3. The CDR3 is CASSRGQGSAYEAFF. The CDR3 region has the DNA TGCGCCAGCAGCAGGGGACAGGGATCGGCGTACGAAGCTTTCTTT.

The rearrangement links TRBV7-2 to TRBJ2-5; 7 nucleotides align to TRBD1. CDR1 SGHTA and CDR2 FQGNSA come from the germline V gene. The CDR3 spans 15 residues. J gave up 5 bases and V 1 base, and 7 bases lay outside the gene matches. This CDR3 reads CASSLGNRGFETQYF. CDR3 nucleotide sequence: TGTGCCAGCAGCTTAGGAAACAGGGGATTCGAGACCCAGTACTTC.

The rearrangement uses TRBV18 and TRBJ1-3; 10 positions match TRBD1. This CDR3 contains 15 residues. V was pared by 6 bases and J by 4 bases, with 6 bases of the junction left unmatched. Germline V lookup: CDR1 KGHSH, CDR2 LQKENI. CDR3 protein: CASSVDRGHGNTIYF. The CDR3 coding sequence is TGTGCCAGCTCGGTCGACAGGGGGCACGGAAACACCATATATTTT. Combining the CDR3 with reference TRBV18 and TRBJ1-3 gives the whole variable domain NAGVMQNPRHLVRRRGQEARLRCSPMKGHSHVYWYRQLPEEGLKFMVYLQKENIIDESGMPKERFSAEFPKEGPSILRIQQVVRGDSAAYFCASSVDRGHGNTIYFGEGSWLTVV.

The V and J genes are TRBV7-6 and TRBJ2-1; 12 bases are a match to TRBD1. The CDR3 covers 15 residues. V was clipped by 5 bases and J by 5 bases; unmatched bases: 4. From germline, CDR1 is SGHVS and CDR2 FNYEAQ. CDR3 sequence reads: CASSRGTGGNNEQFF. The CDR3 DNA sequence: TGTGCCAGCAGCCGCGGGACAGGGGGCAACAATGAGCAGTTCTTC.

This sequence joins TRBV4-2 and TRBJ2-1; 9 positions agree with TRBD2. The CDR3 is 16 residues long. V dropped 4 bases and J dropped 9; count of bases not matched to a gene: 13. Germline CDR1 and CDR2: LGHNA and YNFKEQ. CDR3 sequence: CASSPLAGGLGGEQFF. CDR3 coding DNA: TGTGCCAGCAGCCCCCTGGCGGGAGGGCTAGGCGGTGAGCAGTTCTTC.

The V gene is TRBV19, the J gene TRBJ1-5, with TRBD1 matching over 9 bases. V shed 5 bases, J shed 4 bases, and the junction held 9 bases outside the gene matches. This CDR3 spans 16 amino acids. CDR1 LNHDA and CDR2 SQIVND come from the germline V gene (reference sequence). The CDR3 DNA sequence: TGTGCCAGTAGTCCGGCGACAGGGGGATTAAATCAGCCCCAGCATTTT. Translating gives CASSPATGGLNQPQHF.

This sequence joins TRBV9 and TRBJ2-7; D unresolved. Germline CDR1 SGDLS, CDR2 YYNGEE. The V gene lost 0 bases and the J gene lost 0 bases, with 4 bases spanning the gap. The CDR3 covers 13 residues. The CDR3 is CASSVGHSYEQYF. In DNA form, the CDR3 reads TGTGCCAGCAGCGTAGGGCACTCCTACGAGCAGTACTTC.